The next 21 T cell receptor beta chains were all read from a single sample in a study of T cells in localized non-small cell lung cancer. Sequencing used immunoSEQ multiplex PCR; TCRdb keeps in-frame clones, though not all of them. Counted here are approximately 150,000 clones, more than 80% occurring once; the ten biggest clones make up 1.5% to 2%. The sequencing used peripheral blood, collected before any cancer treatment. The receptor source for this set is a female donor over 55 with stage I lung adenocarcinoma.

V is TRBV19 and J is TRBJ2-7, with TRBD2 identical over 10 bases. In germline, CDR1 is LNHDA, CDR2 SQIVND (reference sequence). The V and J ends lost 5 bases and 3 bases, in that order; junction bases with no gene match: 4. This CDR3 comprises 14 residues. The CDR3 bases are TGTGCCAGTAGTCGACTAGCGGGTGTCTACGAGCAGTACTTC. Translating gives CASSRLAGVYEQYF.

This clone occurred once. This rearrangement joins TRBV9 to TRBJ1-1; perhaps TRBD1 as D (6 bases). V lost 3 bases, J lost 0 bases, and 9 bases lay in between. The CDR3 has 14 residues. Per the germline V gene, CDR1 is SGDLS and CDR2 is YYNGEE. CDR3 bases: TGTGCCAGCAGCGGGGGGCTCTTGAACACTGAAGCTTTCTTT. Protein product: CASSGGLLNTEAFF.

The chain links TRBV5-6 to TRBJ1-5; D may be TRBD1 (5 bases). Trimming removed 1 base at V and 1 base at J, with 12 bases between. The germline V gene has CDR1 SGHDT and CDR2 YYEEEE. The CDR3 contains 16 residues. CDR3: CASSLTPGRSNQPQHF. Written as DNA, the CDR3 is TGTGCCAGCAGCTTGACCCCAGGGAGAAGCAATCAGCCCCAGCATTTT.

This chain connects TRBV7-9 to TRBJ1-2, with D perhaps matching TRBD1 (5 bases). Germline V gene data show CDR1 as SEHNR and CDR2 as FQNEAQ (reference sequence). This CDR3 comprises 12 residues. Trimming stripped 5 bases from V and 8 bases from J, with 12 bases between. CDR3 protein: CASSPAGDGYTF. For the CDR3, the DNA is TGTGCCAGCAGCCCCGCGGGGGACGGCTACACCTTC.

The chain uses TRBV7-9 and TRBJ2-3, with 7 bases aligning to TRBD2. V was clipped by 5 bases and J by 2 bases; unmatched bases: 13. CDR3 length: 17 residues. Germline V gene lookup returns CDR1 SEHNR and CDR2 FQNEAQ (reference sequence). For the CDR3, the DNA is TGTGCCAGCAGCCCGCGCCTAGCGGTAGAGAACACAGATACGCAGTATTTT. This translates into CASSPRLAVENTDTQYF.

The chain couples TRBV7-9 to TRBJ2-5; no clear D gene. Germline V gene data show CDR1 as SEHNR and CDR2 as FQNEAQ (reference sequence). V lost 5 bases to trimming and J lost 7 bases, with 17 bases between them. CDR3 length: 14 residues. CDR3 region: CASSGFERLGTQYF. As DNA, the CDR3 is TGTGCCAGCAGCGGATTTGAGAGGTTAGGGACCCAGTACTTC.

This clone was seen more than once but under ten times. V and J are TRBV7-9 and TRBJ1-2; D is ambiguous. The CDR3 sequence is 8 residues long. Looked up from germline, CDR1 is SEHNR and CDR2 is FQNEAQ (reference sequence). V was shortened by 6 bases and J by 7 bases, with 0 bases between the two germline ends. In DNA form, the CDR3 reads TGTGCCAGCAGTGGCTACACCTTC. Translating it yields CASSGYTF.

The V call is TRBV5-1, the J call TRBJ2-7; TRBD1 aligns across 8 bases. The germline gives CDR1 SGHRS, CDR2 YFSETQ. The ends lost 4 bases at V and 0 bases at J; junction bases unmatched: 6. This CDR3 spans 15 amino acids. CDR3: CASSISGGNSYEQYF. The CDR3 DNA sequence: TGCGCCAGCAGCATATCAGGGGGCAACTCCTACGAGCAGTACTTC.

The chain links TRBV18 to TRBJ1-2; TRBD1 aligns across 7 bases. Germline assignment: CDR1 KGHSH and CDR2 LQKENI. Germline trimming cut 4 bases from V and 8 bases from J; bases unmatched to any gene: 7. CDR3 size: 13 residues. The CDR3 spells CASSHNTGEGYTF. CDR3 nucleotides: TGTGCCAGCTCACACAATACAGGGGAAGGCTACACCTTC.

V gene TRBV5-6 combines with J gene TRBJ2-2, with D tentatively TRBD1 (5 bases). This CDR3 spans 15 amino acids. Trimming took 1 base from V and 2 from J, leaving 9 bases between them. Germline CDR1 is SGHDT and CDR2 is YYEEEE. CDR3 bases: TGTGCCAGCAGCTTGAGGCAGGGTAACACCGGGGAGCTGTTTTTT. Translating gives CASSLRQGNTGELFF.

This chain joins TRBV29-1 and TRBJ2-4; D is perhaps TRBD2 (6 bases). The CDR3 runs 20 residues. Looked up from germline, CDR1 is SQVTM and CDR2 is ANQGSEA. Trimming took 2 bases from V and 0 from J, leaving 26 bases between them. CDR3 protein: CSVETPIKAGLRKAKNIQYF. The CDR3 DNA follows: TGCAGCGTTGAAACCCCTATAAAGGCGGGATTGAGAAAAGCCAAAAACATTCAGTACTTC.

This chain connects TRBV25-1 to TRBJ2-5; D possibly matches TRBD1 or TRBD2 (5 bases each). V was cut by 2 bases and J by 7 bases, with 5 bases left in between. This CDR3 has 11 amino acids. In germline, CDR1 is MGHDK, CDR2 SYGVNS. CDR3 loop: CASSEGGTQYF. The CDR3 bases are TGTGCCAGCAGTGAAGGGGGGACCCAGTACTTC.

The CDR3 spells CASRPGRASYNEQFF. As DNA, the CDR3 is TGTGCCAGCAGACCGGGTCGGGCATCGTACAATGAGCAGTTCTTC. The genes are TRBV2 and TRBJ2-1; D unresolved. Trimming took 6 bases from V and 4 from J, leaving 16 bases between them. The CDR3 spans 15 residues. Germline assignment: CDR1 SNHLY and CDR2 FYNNEI.

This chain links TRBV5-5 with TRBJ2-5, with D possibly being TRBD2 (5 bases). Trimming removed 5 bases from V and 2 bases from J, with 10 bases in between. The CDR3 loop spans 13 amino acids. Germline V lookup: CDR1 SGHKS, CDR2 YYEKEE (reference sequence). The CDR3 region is CASSRAAQETQYF. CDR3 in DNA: TGTGCCAGCAGTCGAGCGGCGCAAGAGACCCAGTACTTC.

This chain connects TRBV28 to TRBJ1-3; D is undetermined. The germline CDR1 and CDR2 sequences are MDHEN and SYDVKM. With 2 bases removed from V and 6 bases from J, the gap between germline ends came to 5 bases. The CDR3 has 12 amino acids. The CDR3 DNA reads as TGTGCCAGCAGTTTACCCCAAAACACCATATATTTT. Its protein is CASSLPQNTIYF.

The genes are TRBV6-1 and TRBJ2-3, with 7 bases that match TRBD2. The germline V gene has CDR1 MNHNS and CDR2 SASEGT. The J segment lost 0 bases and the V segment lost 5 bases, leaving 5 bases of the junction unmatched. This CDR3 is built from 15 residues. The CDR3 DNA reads TGTGCCAGCAGTATAGCGGGTACTAGCACAGATACGCAGTATTTT. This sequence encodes CASSIAGTSTDTQYF.

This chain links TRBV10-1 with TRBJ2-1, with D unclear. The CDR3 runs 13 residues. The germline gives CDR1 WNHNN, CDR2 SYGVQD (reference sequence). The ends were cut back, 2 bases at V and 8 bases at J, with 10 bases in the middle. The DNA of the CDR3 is TGCGCCAGCAGTGAGCCCCAAAGCGATGAGCAGTTCTTC. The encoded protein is CASSEPQSDEQFF.

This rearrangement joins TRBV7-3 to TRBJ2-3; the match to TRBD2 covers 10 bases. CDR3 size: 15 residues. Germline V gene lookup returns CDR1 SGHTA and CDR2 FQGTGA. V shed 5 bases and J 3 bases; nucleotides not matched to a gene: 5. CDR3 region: CASSNSGRRTDTQYF. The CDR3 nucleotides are TGTGCCAGCAGCAATAGCGGGAGGAGGACAGATACGCAGTATTTT.

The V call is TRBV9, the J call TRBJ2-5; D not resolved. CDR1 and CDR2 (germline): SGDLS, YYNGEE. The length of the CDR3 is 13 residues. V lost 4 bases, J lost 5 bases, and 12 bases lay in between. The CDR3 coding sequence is TGTGCCAGCAGCAATAGAGGCGGTGAGACCCAGTACTTC. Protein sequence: CASSNRGGETQYF.

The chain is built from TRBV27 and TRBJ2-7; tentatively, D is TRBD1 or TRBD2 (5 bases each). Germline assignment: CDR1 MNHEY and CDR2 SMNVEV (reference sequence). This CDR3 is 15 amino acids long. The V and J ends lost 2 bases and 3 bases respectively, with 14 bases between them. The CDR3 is CASSLVWDRSYEQYF. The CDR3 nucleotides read TGTGCCAGCAGTTTAGTCTGGGACCGAAGCTACGAGCAGTACTTC.

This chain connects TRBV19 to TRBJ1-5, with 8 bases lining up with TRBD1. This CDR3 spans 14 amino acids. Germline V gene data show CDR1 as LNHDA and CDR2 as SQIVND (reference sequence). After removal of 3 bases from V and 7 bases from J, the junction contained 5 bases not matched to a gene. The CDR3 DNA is TGTGCCAGTAGTATGAACTCAGGGGGCCAGCCCCAGCATTTT. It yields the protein CASSMNSGGQPQHF.